A single sample is the source of the 17 T cell receptor beta chains below, sequenced in a study of memory B cells and T cells in multiple sclerosis. These receptors have no identified antigens. Measured with immunoSEQ multiplex PCR; TCRdb has only the in-frame clones, and not every one. Here the sample spans hundreds of clones, approximately 70% being singletons. After stimulus-free culture, autoproliferating CFSE-dim and non-proliferating CFSE-high T cells were sequenced separately. Fewer than 65 million CFSE-labeled PBMCs were cultured less than nine days unstimulated, then replicate wells were pooled. The sequenced sample was PBMCs from blood kept in culture. The origin of the receptors is a human donor with multiple sclerosis.

This chain connects TRBV5-8 to TRBJ2-5, with D possibly matching TRBD2 (6 bases). Germline values: CDR1 SGHTS, CDR2 YDEGEE. The germline V and J ends were trimmed by 0 bases and 5 bases, with 14 bases remaining between them. The CDR3 is 15 amino acids. The CDR3 DNA reads as TGTGCCAGCAGCTTGGCCTTTTGGGGGGAGGAGACCCAGTACTTC. Translated: CASSLAFWGEETQYF.

V is TRBV13 and J is TRBJ2-7; tentatively, D is TRBD2 (5 bases). Trimming shortened V by 2 bases and J by 7 bases, and 24 bases separated the two germline ends. Per the germline V gene, CDR1 is PRHDT and CDR2 is FYEKMQ (reference sequence). CDR3 size: 17 residues. CDR3 amino acids: CASSLQSLHDRAEEQYF. CDR3 nucleotide sequence: TGTGCCAGCAGCTTACAGAGCCTACACGATCGAGCGGAGGAGCAGTACTTC.

The CDR3 reads CASSQEGLRGNEQFF. CDR3 bases: TGCGCCAGCAGCCAAGAGGGGTTGCGCGGCAATGAGCAGTTCTTC. This sequence joins TRBV4-1 and TRBJ2-1; D remains unclear. The germline V gene has CDR1 MGHRA and CDR2 YSYEKL. Trimming removed 0 bases at V and 6 bases at J, with 12 bases between. The CDR3 loop spans 15 amino acids.

The CDR3 reads CATSSWTGVSTEAFF. CDR3 coding DNA: TGTGCCACCAGCAGTTGGACAGGGGTGAGCACTGAAGCTTTCTTT. The chain combines TRBV15 with TRBJ1-1, with 9 bases lining up with TRBD1. V shed 3 bases, J shed 4 bases, and the junction held 6 bases outside the gene matches. Per germline, CDR1 LNHNV and CDR2 YYDKDF (reference sequence). The CDR3 consists of 15 residues.

The chain is built from TRBV29-1 and TRBJ2-6; D gene ambiguous. Per the germline V gene, CDR1 is SQVTM and CDR2 is ANQGSEA. The CDR3 runs to 17 residues. V gave up 5 bases and J gave up 5 bases, with 22 bases separating them. Here the CDR3 DNA reads TGCAGCGTTACACCTCGAAGCATACAAAGTCGGGCCAACGTCCTGACTTTC. Translating it yields CSVTPRSIQSRANVLTF.

This chain links TRBV5-4 with TRBJ2-7, with 9 bases aligning to TRBD1. J was trimmed by 1 base and V by 4 bases; bases with no gene match: 6. Germline CDR1 reads SGHNT; CDR2 reads YYREEE (reference sequence). This CDR3 contains 15 residues. The CDR3 loop reads CASSGTGGASYEQYF. The CDR3 DNA reads TGTGCCAGCAGCGGAACAGGGGGCGCGTCCTACGAGCAGTACTTC.

The V gene is TRBV11-2, the J gene TRBJ2-2, with D perhaps matching TRBD1 or TRBD2 (5 bases each). CDR1 SGHAT and CDR2 FQNNGV come from the germline V gene. The CDR3 extends over 14 amino acids. The V gene lost 2 bases and the J gene lost 4 bases, with 8 bases spanning the gap. The CDR3 reads CASSLSGTTGELFF. The CDR3 DNA reads TGTGCCAGCAGCTTATCAGGGACCACCGGGGAGCTGTTTTTT.

The CDR3 loop reads CAWGFKAYYEQYF. The CDR3 DNA reads TGTGCCTGGGGTTTTAAGGCCTACTACGAGCAGTACTTC. The J gene is TRBJ2-7, the V gene TRBV30; D unclear. Germline assignment: CDR1 GTSNPN and CDR2 SVGIG (reference sequence). V lost 5 bases and J 3 bases, leaving 14 bases between the germline ends. This CDR3 is built from 13 residues.

This chain connects TRBV11-2 to TRBJ2-1, with no clear D. This CDR3 is 10 amino acids long. Germline V gene data show CDR1 as SGHAT and CDR2 as FQNNGV. The V and J ends lost 3 bases and 9 bases respectively, with 3 bases between them. CDR3 nucleotide sequence: TGTGCCAGCAGCTTCGGTGAGCAGTTCTTC. It specifies CASSFGEQFF.

V gene TRBV19 combines with J gene TRBJ2-5; no firm D call. Trimming took off 5 bases at V and 2 bases at J, with 12 bases between the two ends. The CDR3 sequence is 14 residues long. CDR1 is LNHDA and CDR2 is SQIVND in the germline V gene (reference sequence). CDR3 in DNA: TGTGCCAGTAGTTCCCCGATGGATCAAGAGACCCAGTACTTC. Translation gives CASSSPMDQETQYF.

This clone occurred once. The chain has TRBV9 and TRBJ1-2, with a weak D call TRBD1 (5 bases). Germline values: CDR1 SGDLS, CDR2 YYNGEE. The V gene lost 6 bases and the J gene lost 8 bases, with 14 bases spanning the gap. The CDR3 has 12 amino acids. The CDR3 here is CASNGARDGYTF. The CDR3 bases are TGTGCCAGCAATGGCGCTAGGGACGGCTACACCTTC.

V gene TRBV5-4 combines with J gene TRBJ1-2; no reliable D call. Germline CDR1 and CDR2: SGHNT and YYREEE (reference sequence). V lost 0 bases and J 2 bases, leaving 14 bases between the germline ends. The CDR3 contains 16 residues. CDR3 amino acids: CASSLGRKGSNYGYTF. In nucleotides, the CDR3 is TGTGCCAGCAGCTTGGGGCGGAAGGGCTCGAACTATGGCTACACCTTC.

The chain combines TRBV10-2 with TRBJ1-1; the D gene is possibly TRBD1 (6 bases). Germline assignment: CDR1 WSHSY and CDR2 SAAADI. The V and J ends lost 7 bases and 5 bases respectively, with 11 bases between them. The CDR3 is made up of 12 amino acids. The CDR3 sequence is CASTTGWTEAFF. The CDR3 DNA reads TGCGCCAGCACTACAGGGTGGACTGAAGCTTTCTTT.

Here the CDR3 DNA reads TGTGCTAGAGGGTACCAAGAGACCCAGTACTTC. Translated: CARGYQETQYF. The chain links TRBV7-7 to TRBJ2-5; D perhaps matches TRBD2 (5 bases). The germline gives CDR1 SSHAT, CDR2 FNYEAQ (reference sequence). CDR3 length equals 11 residues.

This clone was seen more than once but under ten times. This rearrangement joins TRBV5-6 to TRBJ2-7, with TRBD2 matching over 10 bases. From germline, CDR1 is SGHDT and CDR2 YYEEEE. The CDR3 runs to 14 residues. J was trimmed by 3 bases and V by 4 bases; bases with no gene match: 4. The CDR3 coding sequence is TGTGCCAGCAGCGGGGGACTAGCGTTCTACGAGCAGTACTTC. It specifies CASSGGLAFYEQYF.

V usage is TRBV27 and J usage is TRBJ2-1; the match to TRBD1 covers 7 bases. The V segment lost 5 bases and the J segment 6 bases; nucleotides outside the gene matches: 10. Germline V CDR1 and CDR2: MNHEY, SMNVEV (reference sequence). This CDR3 is 15 amino acids long. For the CDR3, the DNA is TGTGCCAGCAGTCCTCAGACAGGGCTTCTCAATGAGCAGTTCTTC. This codes for CASSPQTGLLNEQFF.

The chain employs TRBV5-4 and TRBJ2-6; no clear D. The CDR3 has 18 residues. The V end was cut by 7 bases, the J end by 5 bases, with 25 bases between. CDR1 is SGHNT and CDR2 is YYREEE in the germline V gene (reference sequence). CDR3 nucleotides: TGTGCCAGCGGGCAAAGCGTACCAGACAAAAGTCGGGCCAACGTCCTGACTTTC. Residues: CASGQSVPDKSRANVLTF.